The T cell receptor (beta chain) under discussion was sequenced for a study of T cells in Graves' hyperthyroidism and ophthalmopathy. Across the whole study: Peripheral blood was obtained at initial diagnosis, preceding any treatment. Study-wide findings and caveats: Researchers report that a 13 V-J model separated ophthalmopathy from stable hyperthyroidism. Ophthalmopathy onset followed model prediction by a median approximately 7 months.

Regarding this clonotype: The antigen is not known.

Source material for PBMCs was around 10 ml fresh peripheral blood. Regions amplified from RNA transcripts were the TCR beta CDR3 regions. When the TCR CDR3 underwent first-round RT-PCR, the HTBI primer set was used. Each CDR3 protein is one row after TCRdb ran MiXCR on the multiplex PCR reads. In the table there are around 300,000 distinct CDR3 sequences, approximately 16% of which are singletons. The CDR3 runs to 13 residues. Germline V gene data show CDR1 as SEHNR and CDR2 as FQNEAQ (reference sequence). The V gene lost 7 bases and the J gene lost 8 bases, with 15 bases spanning the gap. Material: blood. The rearrangement uses TRBV7-9 and TRBJ2-4, with D hard to call. The sequence was collected from a woman in her forties or fifties with Graves' hyperthyroidism that later progressed to Graves' ophthalmopathy. The CDR3 loop reads CASNVPRVDIQYF. CDR3 in DNA: TGTGCCAGCAACGTTCCTAGGGTTGACATTCAGTACTTC.